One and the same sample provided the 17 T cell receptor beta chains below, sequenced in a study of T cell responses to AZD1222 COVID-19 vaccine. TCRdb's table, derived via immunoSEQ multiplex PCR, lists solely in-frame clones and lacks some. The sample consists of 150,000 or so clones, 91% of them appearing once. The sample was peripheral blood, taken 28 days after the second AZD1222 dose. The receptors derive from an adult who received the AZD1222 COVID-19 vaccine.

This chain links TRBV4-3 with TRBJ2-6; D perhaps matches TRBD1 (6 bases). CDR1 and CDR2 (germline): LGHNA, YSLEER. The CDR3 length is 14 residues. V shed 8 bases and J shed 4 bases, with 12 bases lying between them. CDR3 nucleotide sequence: TGCGCCAGCGGAAGGGGGTCCGGGGCCAACGTCCTGACTTTC. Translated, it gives CASGRGSGANVLTF.

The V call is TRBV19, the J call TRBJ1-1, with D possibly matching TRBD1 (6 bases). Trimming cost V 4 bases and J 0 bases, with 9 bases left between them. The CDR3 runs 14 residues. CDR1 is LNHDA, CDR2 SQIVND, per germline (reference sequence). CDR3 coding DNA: TGTGCCAGTAGTAGTCAGGGGCTGAACACTGAAGCTTTCTTT. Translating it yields CASSSQGLNTEAFF.

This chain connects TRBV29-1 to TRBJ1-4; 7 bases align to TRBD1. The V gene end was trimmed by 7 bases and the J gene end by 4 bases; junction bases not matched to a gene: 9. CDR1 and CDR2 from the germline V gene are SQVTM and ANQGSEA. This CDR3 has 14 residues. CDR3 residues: CSGDTGTVNEKLFF. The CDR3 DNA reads TGCAGCGGTGACACCGGGACAGTTAATGAAAAACTGTTTTTT.

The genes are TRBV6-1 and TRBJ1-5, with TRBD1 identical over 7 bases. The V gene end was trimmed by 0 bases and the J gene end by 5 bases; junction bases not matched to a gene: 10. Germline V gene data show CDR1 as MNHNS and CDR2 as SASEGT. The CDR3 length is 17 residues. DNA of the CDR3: TGTGCCAGCAGTGAAGCTGGTACAGGGGTTCTGGATCAGCCCCAGCATTTT. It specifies CASSEAGTGVLDQPQHF.

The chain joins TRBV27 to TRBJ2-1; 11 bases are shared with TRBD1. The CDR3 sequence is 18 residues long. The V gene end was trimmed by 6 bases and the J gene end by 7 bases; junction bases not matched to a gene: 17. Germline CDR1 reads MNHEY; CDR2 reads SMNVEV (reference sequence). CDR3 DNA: TGTGCCAGCAGCACATCCAGTACCGGGACAGGGGGGTTGAATGAGCAGTTCTTC. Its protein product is CASSTSSTGTGGLNEQFF.

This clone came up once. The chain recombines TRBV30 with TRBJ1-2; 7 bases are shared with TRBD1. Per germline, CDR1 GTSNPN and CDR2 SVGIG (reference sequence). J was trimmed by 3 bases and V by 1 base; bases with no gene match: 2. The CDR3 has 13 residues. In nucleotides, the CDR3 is TGTGCCTGGAGTGAAGGGACAGACTATGGCTACACCTTC. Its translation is CAWSEGTDYGYTF.

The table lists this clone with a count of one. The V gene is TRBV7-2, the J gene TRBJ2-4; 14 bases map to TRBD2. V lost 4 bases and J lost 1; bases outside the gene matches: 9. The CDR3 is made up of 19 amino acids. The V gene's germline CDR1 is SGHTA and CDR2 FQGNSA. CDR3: CASSSWTSGGLGAKNIQYF. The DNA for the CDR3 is TGTGCCAGCAGCTCCTGGACTAGCGGGGGGCTCGGGGCCAAAAACATTCAGTACTTC. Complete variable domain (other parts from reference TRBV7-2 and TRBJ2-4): GAGVSQSPSNKVTEKGKDVELRCDPISGHTALYWYRQSLGQGLEFLIYFQGNSAPDKSGLPSDRFSAERTGGSVSTLTIQRTQQEDSAVYLCASSSWTSGGLGAKNIQYFGAGTRLSVL.

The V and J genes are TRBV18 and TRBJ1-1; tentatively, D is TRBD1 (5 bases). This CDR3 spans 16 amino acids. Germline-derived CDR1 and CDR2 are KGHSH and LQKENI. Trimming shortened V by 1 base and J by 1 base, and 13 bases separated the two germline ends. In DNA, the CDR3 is TGTGCCAGCTCACCACTCCCGTGGGACTCGAACACTGAAGCTTTCTTT. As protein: CASSPLPWDSNTEAFF.

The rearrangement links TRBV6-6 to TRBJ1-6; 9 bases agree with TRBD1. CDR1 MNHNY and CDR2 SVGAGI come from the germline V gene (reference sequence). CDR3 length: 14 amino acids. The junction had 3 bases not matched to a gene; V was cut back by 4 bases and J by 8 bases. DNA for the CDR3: TGTGCCAGCAGTTCCCGGGACAGGGATTCACCCCTCCACTTT. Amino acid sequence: CASSSRDRDSPLHF.

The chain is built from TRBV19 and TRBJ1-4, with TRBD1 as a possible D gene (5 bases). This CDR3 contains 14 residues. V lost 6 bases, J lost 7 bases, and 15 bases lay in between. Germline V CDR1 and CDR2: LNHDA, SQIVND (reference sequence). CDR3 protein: CASRTQGSGEKLFF. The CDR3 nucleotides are TGTGCCAGTAGGACCCAGGGCTCCGGTGAAAAACTGTTTTTT.

CDR3 sequence (DNA): TGTGCCAGCAGTGAAGCCAGGACAGGTTCGTCCTACGAGCAGTACTTC. Translating it yields CASSEARTGSSYEQYF. This chain connects TRBV6-1 to TRBJ2-7; 7 nucleotides match TRBD1. The CDR3 length is 16 residues. Trimming at V came to 0 bases and at J to 1 base, leaving 6 bases not matched to a gene. Germline V lookup: CDR1 MNHNS, CDR2 SASEGT.

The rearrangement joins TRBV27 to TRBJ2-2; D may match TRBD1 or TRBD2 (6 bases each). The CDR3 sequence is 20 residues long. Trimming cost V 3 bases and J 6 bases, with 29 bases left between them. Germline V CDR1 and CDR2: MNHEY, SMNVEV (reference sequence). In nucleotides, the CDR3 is TGTGCCAGCAGTTTTAGGGCAAGGGGGGCCGACAGTCCGCTTGCCGGGGAGCTGTTTTTT. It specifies CASSFRARGADSPLAGELFF.

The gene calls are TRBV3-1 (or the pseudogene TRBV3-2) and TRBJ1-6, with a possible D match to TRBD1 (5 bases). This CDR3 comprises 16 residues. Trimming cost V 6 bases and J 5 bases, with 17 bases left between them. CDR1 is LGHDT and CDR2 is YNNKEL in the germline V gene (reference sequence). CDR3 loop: CASRATAQGHNSPLHF. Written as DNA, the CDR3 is TGTGCCAGCAGGGCGACGGCTCAGGGCCATAATTCACCCCTCCACTTT.

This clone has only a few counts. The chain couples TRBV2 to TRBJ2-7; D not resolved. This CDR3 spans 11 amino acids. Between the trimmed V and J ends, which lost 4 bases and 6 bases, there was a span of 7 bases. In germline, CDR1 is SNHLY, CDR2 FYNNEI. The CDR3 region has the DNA TGTGCCAGCAGTGGTCTAGTCGAGCAGTACTTC. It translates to CASSGLVEQYF.

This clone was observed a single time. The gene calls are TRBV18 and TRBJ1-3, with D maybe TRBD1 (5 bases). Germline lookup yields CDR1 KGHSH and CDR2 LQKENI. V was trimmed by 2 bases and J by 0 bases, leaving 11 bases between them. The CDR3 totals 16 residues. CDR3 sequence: CASSPSGQISGNTIYF. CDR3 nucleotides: TGTGCCAGCTCACCATCGGGGCAGATCTCTGGAAACACCATATATTTT. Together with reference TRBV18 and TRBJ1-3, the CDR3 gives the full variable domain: NAGVMQNPRHLVRRRGQEARLRCSPMKGHSHVYWYRQLPEEGLKFMVYLQKENIIDESGMPKERFSAEFPKEGPSILRIQQVVRGDSAAYFCASSPSGQISGNTIYFGEGSWLTVV.

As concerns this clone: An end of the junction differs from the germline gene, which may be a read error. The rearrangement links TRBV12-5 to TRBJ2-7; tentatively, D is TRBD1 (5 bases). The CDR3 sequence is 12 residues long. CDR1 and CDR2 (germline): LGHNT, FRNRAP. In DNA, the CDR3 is TGTGCTAGTGGTTTGGTAGGGGCCGTTCAGGACTTC. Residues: CASGLVGAVQDF.

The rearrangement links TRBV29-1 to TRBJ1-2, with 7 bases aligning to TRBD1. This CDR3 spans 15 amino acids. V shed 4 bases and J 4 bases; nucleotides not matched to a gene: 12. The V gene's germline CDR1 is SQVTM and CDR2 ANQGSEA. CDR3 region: CSVVAKQGIAYGYTF. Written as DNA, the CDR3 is TGCAGCGTTGTGGCCAAACAGGGGATTGCCTATGGCTACACCTTC.